Listed below are T cell receptor beta chains from one sample, sequenced in a study of cytomegalovirus exposure and HLA in healthy donors. Using immunoSEQ multiplex PCR, the repertoire was profiled, and TCRdb retains in-frame clones only, with some absent. The sample includes almost 45,000 clones. Sample: PBMCs. The receptors stem from a male donor in good health and CMV-seronegative. CDR3s include the opening cysteine and the closing phenylalanine or tryptophan. The D gene is left open where the match is weak.

D	V	J	CDR3	DNA
TRBD2	TRBV7-9	TRBJ2-5	CASSPLRGGRQETQYF	TGTGCCAGCAGCCCCCTCCGGGGGGGTAGGCAAGAGACCCAGTACTTC
NA	TRBV25-1	TRBJ2-6	CASSAEGRGSGANVLTF	TGTGCCAGCAGTGCCGAGGGACGGGGGTCTGGGGCCAACGTCCTGACTTTC
NA	TRBV29-1	TRBJ2-1	CSVEGVRNEQFF	TGCAGCGTTGAAGGAGTGCGAAATGAGCAGTTCTTC
TRBD1	TRBV7-2	TRBJ2-7	CASSPTSGQGHEQYF	TGTGCCAGCAGTCCCACGTCGGGACAGGGCCACGAGCAGTACTTC
TRBD2	TRBV28	TRBJ2-6	CASSTGGRGSGANVLTF	TGTGCCAGCAGTACGGGGGGACGGGGCTCTGGGGCCAACGTCCTGACTTTC
NA	TRBV27	TRBJ2-5	CASSLDSQETQYF	TGTGCCAGCAGCCTGGACAGTCAAGAGACCCAGTACTTC
TRBD2	TRBV7-8	TRBJ2-7	CASIGRGGRGRAYEQYF	TGTGCCAGCATCGGACGGGGGGGGAGGGGACGTGCCTACGAGCAGTACTTC
NA	TRBV11-2	TRBJ1-2	CASRTLGNYGYTF	TGTGCCAGCAGAACCCTCGGGAACTATGGCTACACCTTC
TRBD1	TRBV10-3	TRBJ1-2	CAISESGDRAAFYGYTF	TGTGCCATCAGTGAGTCGGGGGACAGGGCAGCTTTCTATGGCTACACCTTC
NA	TRBV5-1	TRBJ2-3	CASSFERSSTDTQYF	TGCGCCAGCAGCTTCGAGCGGAGTAGCACAGATACGCAGTATTTT
TRBD2	TRBV6-5	TRBJ2-2	CASSYFHGRGTGELFF	TGTGCCAGCAGTTACTTCCACGGGAGGGGAACCGGGGAGCTGTTTTTT